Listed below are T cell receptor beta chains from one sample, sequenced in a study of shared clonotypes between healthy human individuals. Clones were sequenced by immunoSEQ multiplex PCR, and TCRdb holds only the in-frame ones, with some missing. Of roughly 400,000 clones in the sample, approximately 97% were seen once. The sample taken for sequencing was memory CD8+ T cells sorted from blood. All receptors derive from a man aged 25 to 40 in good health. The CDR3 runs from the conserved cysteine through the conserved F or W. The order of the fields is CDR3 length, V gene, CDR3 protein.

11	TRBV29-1	CSASGSNEQYF
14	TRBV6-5	CASSYIRGGEKLFF
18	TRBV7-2	CASSKRDPRKATYNEQFF
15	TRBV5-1	CASSWSDRDSGELFF
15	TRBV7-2	CASSLNSRSNQPQHF
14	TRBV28	CASGLGGRFYEQYF
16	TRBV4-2	CASSQDGLSSYNEQFF
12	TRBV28	CASSLQGQPQHF
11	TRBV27	CASGVNTEAFF
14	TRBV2	CASSGPLAGATQYF
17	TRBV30	CAWSDHRGWESSYEQYF
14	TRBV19	CASSNQGPNYGYTF
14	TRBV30	CAWGRGGSTDTQYF
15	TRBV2	CASSGNLVGHQPQHF
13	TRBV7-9	CASSLAPADTQYF
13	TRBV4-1	CASSSGHNQPQHF
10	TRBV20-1	CSARTNEQFF
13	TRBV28	CASRRGQGYGYTF
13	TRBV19	CASPVSAGADKDF
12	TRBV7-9	CASSPITDTQYF
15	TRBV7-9	CASSLVSSANEKLFF
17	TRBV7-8	CASSGPGDRAHTDTQYF
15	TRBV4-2	CASSQGPAGANVLTF
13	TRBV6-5	CASRDSGANVLTF
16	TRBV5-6	CASSKLSGSNTGELFF
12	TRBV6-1	CASSDFGAEAFF
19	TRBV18	CASSPNPRIAGGRQETQYF
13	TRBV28	CASSLQDTAVLTF
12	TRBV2	CASAGQQETQYF
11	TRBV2	CASSEGYGYTF
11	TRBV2	CASSVLLAQFF
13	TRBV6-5	CASSYSSTDTQYF
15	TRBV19	CASSRTSGGQETQYF
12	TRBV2	CASSELGGKLFF
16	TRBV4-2	CASSQEGTSGRYEQYF
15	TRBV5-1	CASSLSAGVRLELFF
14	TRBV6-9	CASSYRQGADTQYF
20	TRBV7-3	CASSLSTGRVRNFAKNIQYF
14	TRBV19	CASSITGPNQPQHF
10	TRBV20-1	CSASFDEQFF
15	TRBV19	CASIRSAGAYNEQFF
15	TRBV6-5	CASSYSGTENQPQHF
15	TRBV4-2	CASSHDRGGANVLTF
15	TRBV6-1	CASSEWTSGRGEQFF
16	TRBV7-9	CASSFLEGTRTDTQYF
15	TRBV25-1	CASSSHREAQETQYF
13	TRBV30	CAWSPVRSYEQYF
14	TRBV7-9	CASSYSGLSYEQYF
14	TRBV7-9	CASSFGARNEKLFF
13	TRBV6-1	CASRTGGYNEQFF
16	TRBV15	CATSTRTGLSSYEQYF